This entry lists 9 T cell receptor beta chains sequenced from one sample in a study of cytotoxic CD8 clonotypes in ibrutinib-treated CLL. Using immunoSEQ multiplex PCR, the repertoire was profiled, and TCRdb retains in-frame clones only, with some absent. The sample holds about 130,000 clones, around three quarters seen once. The sample consisted of PBMCs, taken after 12 months of ibrutinib treatment. The receptors come from a human donor with chronic lymphocytic leukemia.

The chain has TRBV28 and TRBJ2-7, with a tentative D call TRBD1 (6 bases). The germline gives CDR1 MDHEN, CDR2 SYDVKM. This CDR3 is built from 14 residues. The V and J ends lost 5 bases and 4 bases respectively, with 15 bases between them. The CDR3 here is CASSKQGSGYEQYF. In DNA, the CDR3 is TGTGCCAGCAGTAAGCAGGGGTCTGGATACGAGCAGTACTTC.

This chain links TRBV27 with TRBJ2-3; D gene unclear. Looked up from germline, CDR1 is MNHEY and CDR2 is SMNVEV (reference sequence). V was shortened by 6 bases and J by 11 bases, with 24 bases between the two germline ends. The CDR3 totals 15 residues. The CDR3 loop is CASRPLGLSHPRQYF. In nucleotides, the CDR3 is TGTGCCAGCAGACCTTTAGGCTTATCCCACCCAAGGCAGTATTTT.

The chain is built from TRBV5-4 and TRBJ1-2; a weak D match, TRBD1 (5 bases). Between the trimmed V and J ends, which lost 4 bases and 6 bases, there was a span of 16 bases. Germline V gene lookup returns CDR1 SGHNT and CDR2 YYREEE (reference sequence). The CDR3 consists of 14 residues. The CDR3 nucleotides are TGTGCCAGCAGCATCCCCGGGGCAGGGAATGGCTACACCTTC. Its protein product is CASSIPGAGNGYTF. Combining the CDR3 with reference TRBV5-4 and TRBJ1-2 gives the whole variable domain ETGVTQSPTHLIKTRGQQVTLRCSSQSGHNTVSWYQQALGQGPQFIFQYYREEENGRGNFPPRFSGLQFPNYSSELNVNALELDDSALYLCASSIPGAGNGYTFGSGTRLTVV.

The chain employs TRBV5-5 and TRBJ2-7, with D possibly matching TRBD1 (6 bases). This CDR3 has 14 amino acids. CDR1 is SGHKS and CDR2 is YYEKEE in the germline V gene (reference sequence). The V end lost 0 bases, the J end lost 2 bases, and 9 bases lay between the germline ends. The CDR3 nucleotides read TGTGCCAGCAGCTTGGGGACAGAGACCTACGAGCAGTACTTC. Its protein product is CASSLGTETYEQYF.

The chain links TRBV28 to TRBJ1-5; TRBD1 might be the D (5 bases). Looked up from germline, CDR1 is MDHEN and CDR2 is SYDVKM. V gave up 7 bases and J gave up 5 bases, with 18 bases separating them. The CDR3 totals 15 residues. The CDR3 DNA follows: TGTGCCAGCACGGACACCCAAGGCCTCCATCAGCCCCAGCATTTT. This sequence encodes CASTDTQGLHQPQHF.

J is TRBJ2-7 and V is TRBV6-6, with D possibly being TRBD2 (5 bases). CDR3 length: 13 residues. Germline V CDR1 and CDR2: MNHNY, SVGAGI (reference sequence). Deletions cut 2 bases from V and 7 bases from J, with 12 bases between. CDR3 protein: CASSYPGRREQYF. CDR3 nucleotide sequence: TGTGCCAGCAGTTACCCGGGTAGGAGGGAGCAGTACTTC.

The chain is built from TRBV27 and TRBJ1-5; 7 positions match TRBD1. The germline gives CDR1 MNHEY, CDR2 SMNVEV (reference sequence). Trimming took 3 bases from V and 2 from J; bases not matched to a gene: 4. The CDR3 is 15 residues long. In DNA, the CDR3 is TGTGCCAGCAGTTTCGTACAGGGGCGCAATCAGCCCCAGCATTTT. Translation gives CASSFVQGRNQPQHF.

J is TRBJ2-3 and V is TRBV5-6, with D maybe TRBD1 (6 bases). From germline, CDR1 is SGHDT and CDR2 YYEEEE. V was pared by 4 bases and J by 3 bases, with 21 bases between. This CDR3 has 17 amino acids. The CDR3 nucleotides are TGTGCCAGCAGCGGTACCGGGACACCTTTTGCTACAGATACGCAGTATTTT. Translating gives CASSGTGTPFATDTQYF. The full variable domain, its missing parts supplied by reference TRBV5-6 and TRBJ2-3, is DAGVTQSPTHLIKTRGQQVTLRCSPKSGHDTVSWYQQALGQGPQFIFQYYEEEERQRGNFPDRFSGHQFPNYSSELNVNALLLGDSALYLCASSGTGTPFATDTQYFGPGTRLTVL.

The rearrangement joins TRBV18 to TRBJ2-7, with D perhaps matching TRBD1 (7 bases). Trimming removed 1 base from V and 6 bases from J, with 13 bases in between. Germline V gene sequence: CDR1 KGHSH, CDR2 LQKENI. The CDR3 totals 14 residues. CDR3 bases: TGTGCCAGCTCACCACAGGCCCAGGGGGGCGAGCAGTACTTC. Amino acids: CASSPQAQGGEQYF.